This T cell receptor beta chain came from a study of cytomegalovirus exposure and HLA in healthy donors. Trimming cost V 5 bases and J 4 bases; bases outside gene matches: 7. The CDR3 spans 13 residues. Germline assignment: CDR1 GTSNPN and CDR2 SVGIG (reference sequence). The PCR ran on 60 Vbeta and 13 Jbeta primers. The method was immunoSEQ multiplex PCR; TCRdb's version includes in-frame clones alone and lacks a portion of them. The sample contains 150,000 to 200,000 clones, roughly 90% of which appear only once. The study, taken as a whole, reports: With later analysis, a missense DCLRE1C variant became linked to TCR beta V- and J-gene trimming.

As to this clone: Its antigen is undetermined.

Material for sequencing was PBMCs. The receptor comes from a girl under three years old in good health and CMV-seronegative. This rearrangement joins TRBV30 to TRBJ2-7, with 8 bases lining up with TRBD1. The CDR3 coding sequence is TGTGCCTGGGGACAGGGAACATCGTACGAGCAGTACTTC. Its protein is CAWGQGTSYEQYF.